These 8 T cell receptor beta chains were all obtained from the same sample, sequenced in a study of identical twins. TCRdb passed the 5' RACE reads through MiXCR, listing each CDR3 protein once. The table includes approximately 590,000 distinct CDR3 sequences, 9.6% detected once. A further study also used this sample, focusing on yellow fever vaccine responses in identical twins.

Material for sequencing was PBMCs. These receptor sequences come from a woman between 18 and 29 years old in good health.

This clonotype occurred many times. This sequence joins TRBV28 and TRBJ2-1, with a weak D call TRBD2 (5 bases). Trimming pared 7 bases from V and 5 bases from J, leaving 15 bases between. CDR1 MDHEN and CDR2 SYDVKM come from the germline V gene. CDR3 length: 14 amino acids. In nucleotides, the CDR3 is TGTGCCAGCACCCCTTATCCGGGGAACAATGAGCAGTTCTTC. It encodes CASTPYPGNNEQFF. Full variable domain (missing parts from reference TRBV28 and TRBJ2-1): DVKVTQSSRYLVKRTGEKVFLECVQDMDHENMFWYRQDPGLGLRLIYFSYDVKMKEKGDIPEGYSVSREKKERFSLILESASTNQTSMYLCASTPYPGNNEQFFGPGTRLTVL.

This clonotype was seen only a few times. The rearrangement links TRBV4-3 to TRBJ2-2; tentative D call: TRBD2 (5 bases). The CDR3 has 15 residues. From germline, CDR1 is LGHNA and CDR2 YSLEER. The V end lost 0 bases, the J end lost 4 bases, and 9 bases lay between the germline ends. The CDR3 DNA reads TGCGCCAGCAGCCAAGATCGGGATATCACCGGGGAGCTGTTTTTT. This codes for CASSQDRDITGELFF.

This clonotype was picked up a small number of times. The chain links TRBV4-3 to TRBJ1-1, with 7 bases identical to TRBD1. The CDR3 is made up of 15 amino acids. V trimming: 6 bases; J trimming: 0 bases; junction bases outside the gene matches: 7. The V gene's germline CDR1 is LGHNA and CDR2 YSLEER. CDR3 coding DNA: TGCGCCAGCAGAGTGACAGGGATGATGAACACTGAAGCTTTCTTT. It yields the protein CASRVTGMMNTEAFF.

The CDR3 region is CASSQQGPLGSNYGYTF. CDR3 coding DNA: TGTGCCAGCAGTCAACAAGGACCGCTAGGGTCTAACTATGGCTACACCTTC. V is TRBV28 and J is TRBJ1-2; D gene ambiguous. Germline V lookup: CDR1 MDHEN, CDR2 SYDVKM. CDR3 length equals 17 residues. Trimming shortened V by 5 bases and J by 0 bases, and 19 bases separated the two germline ends.

This clonotype was seen a few times. V usage is TRBV5-1 and J usage is TRBJ2-1, with 10 positions matching TRBD2. The length of the CDR3 is 16 residues. CDR1 and CDR2 (germline): SGHRS, YFSETQ. Trimming at V came to 0 bases and at J to 10 bases, leaving 10 bases not matched to a gene. Written as DNA, the CDR3 is TGCGCCAGCAGCTTGGAACCTAGCGGGAGAGGCGGGGAGCAGTTCTTC. Translated: CASSLEPSGRGGEQFF.

The chain joins TRBV2 to TRBJ2-2; D not resolved. V lost 4 bases, J lost 6 bases, and 15 bases lay in between. In germline, CDR1 is SNHLY, CDR2 FYNNEI. This CDR3 has 15 residues. CDR3 sequence: CASSVSSRDSGELFF. DNA for the CDR3: TGTGCCAGCAGTGTTAGTAGTCGTGATTCCGGGGAGCTGTTTTTT.

This chain links TRBV7-6 with TRBJ2-1, with 9 bases lining up with TRBD1. V lost 2 bases and J lost 10; bases outside the gene matches: 9. CDR3 length equals 15 residues. Germline V lookup: CDR1 SGHVS, CDR2 FNYEAQ. DNA of the CDR3: TGTGCCAGCAGCTTAAGGACAGGGGTGGATCAGGAGCAGTTCTTC. Residues: CASSLRTGVDQEQFF.

V is TRBV4-3 and J is TRBJ2-3; a weak D match, TRBD2 (5 bases). Germline CDR1 is LGHNA and CDR2 is YSLEER. The CDR3 length is 18 residues. The V end was cut by 2 bases, the J end by 4 bases, with 22 bases between. The CDR3 loop is CASSQLLSGGRKADTQYF. The CDR3 DNA is TGCGCCAGCAGCCAACTGCTGAGCGGCGGGCGGAAGGCAGATACGCAGTATTTT.